What follows are 29 T cell receptor beta chains derived from one specimen sequenced in a study of T cells in women clearing cervical HPV infection. TCRdb's table, derived via immunoSEQ multiplex PCR, lists solely in-frame clones and lacks some. Here the sample table reports tens of thousands of clones. Sequencing was done on a sample of blood buffy coat. Receptors were obtained from a woman between 18 and 69 years old with a cervical HPV16 infection that either progressed to CIN3+ or cleared (not recorded which).

A remark on this clone: The missing CDR3 end, 3 residues past where the read stops, is filled in from the germline J gene. The V call is TRBV2, the J call TRBJ2-5; TRBD2 agrees at 7 bases. Germline loops: CDR1 SNHLY, CDR2 FYNNEI. V gave up 1 base and J gave up 3 bases; unmatched junction bases: 11. The CDR3 contains 17 residues. The sequenced CDR3 bases are TGTGCCAGCAGTGAAGAGTCTATGGGTGCGGGGGAAGAGACC. It specifies CASSEESMGAGEET. The whole CDR3 is CASSEESMGAGEETQYF.

On this clone itself: The DNA ends 3 residues before the CDR3 does, and the rest of the CDR3 is filled in from the germline J gene. The rearrangement links TRBV7-2 to TRBJ1-1, with D tentatively TRBD1 (5 bases). CDR1 and CDR2 (germline): SGHTA, FQGNSA. V was pared by 5 bases and J by 7 bases, with 17 bases between. The CDR3 length is 14 residues. The covered CDR3 bases are TGTGCCAGCAGCCCAGGGCCCGGGCAGGGTGAA. This codes for CASSPGPGQGE. The whole CDR3 sequence reads CASSPGPGQGEAFF.

A remark on this clone: The CDR3 end lies 3 residues beyond the end of the read and is filled in from the germline J gene. V is TRBV19 and J is TRBJ2-3; D is perhaps TRBD2 (7 bases). The V gene lost 7 bases and the J gene lost 7 bases, with 21 bases spanning the gap. Germline loops: CDR1 LNHDA, CDR2 SQIVND (reference sequence). This CDR3 has 15 amino acids. The CDR3 reads CASMGGDTSPNTQYF. The CDR3 bases that were read are TGTGCCAGTATGGGAGGGGACACCTCGCCGAATACG.

Of note for this clone: The observed sequence ends 3 residues before the CDR3 terminus, with the missing tail filled in from the germline J gene. This chain uses TRBV7-2 with TRBJ1-2, with 8 bases fitting TRBD1. The J segment lost 1 base and the V segment lost 7 bases, leaving 5 bases of the junction unmatched. The germline gives CDR1 SGHTA, CDR2 FQGNSA. This CDR3 has 14 residues. CDR3 amino acids: CASTPTGGNYGYTF. CDR3 DNA (partial): TGTGCCAGCACCCCCACAGGGGGTAACTATGGC.

The chain's CDR3 is CAISEGAGSQPQHF. Incomplete CDR3 DNA: TGTGCCATCAGTGAGGGGGCAGGGAGTCAGCCC. The genes are TRBV10-3 and TRBJ1-5; the D gene is possibly TRBD1 (5 bases). The read gets to within 3 residues of the CDR3 end, and the germline J gene fills in the rest. With 2 bases removed from V and 6 bases from J, the gap between germline ends came to 11 bases. Germline-derived CDR1 and CDR2 are ENHRY and SYGVKD. This CDR3 comprises 14 residues.

Turning to this clone: The read ends 3 residues early relative to the CDR3; the germline J gene fills the gap. V gene TRBV2 combines with J gene TRBJ2-7; no clear D. Germline V gives CDR1 SNHLY, CDR2 FYNNEI. This CDR3 is built from 12 residues. V dropped 8 bases and J dropped 4 bases, with 12 bases sitting between them. The CDR3 sequence: CASSGTLYEQYF. The CDR3 DNA, read in part, is TGTGCCAGCTCAGGTACCCTTTACGAG.

Note on this clone: Germline and junction disagree at one end, which may indicate a read error. This specimen includes other DNA sequences encoding the same CDR3. Partial CDR3 DNA: TGTGCCAGCTCACCCAATTCAGGGGGATCTGGAAACACG. Its protein product is CASSPNSGGSGNT. The CDR3, in full, reads CASSPNSGGSGNTIYF. The chain carries TRBV18 and TRBJ1-3, with 7 bases matching TRBD1. The read ends 3 residues shy of where the CDR3 ends; the end is completed using the germline J gene. The CDR3 consists of 16 residues. Germline loops: CDR1 KGHSH, CDR2 LQKENI.

Regarding this clone: The read is 3 residues too short to cover the CDR3 end, so that end is filled in from the germline J gene. This rearrangement joins TRBV19 to TRBJ2-7, with unresolved D. The length of the CDR3 is 13 residues. Per germline, CDR1 LNHDA and CDR2 SQIVND (reference sequence). Trimming removed 4 bases from V and 3 bases from J, with 10 bases in between. CDR3 bases read: TGTGCCAGTAGTAGTTCGCACGGCTACGAG. This sequence encodes CASSSSHGYE. In full, the CDR3 is CASSSSHGYEQYF.

With respect to this clone: The read finishes 3 residues shy of the CDR3 end, and the germline J gene is used to complete it. The gene calls are TRBV20-1 and TRBJ1-1; no reliable D call. Deletions cut 3 bases from V and 6 bases from J, with 8 bases between. Germline assignment: CDR1 DFQATT and CDR2 SNEGSKA (reference sequence). CDR3 length: 11 residues. CDR3 in amino acids: CSASTVAEAFF. The part of the CDR3 DNA that was read is TGCAGTGCTAGTACAGTGGCTGAA.

The CDR3 loop is CASSEIAGGPGDEQFF. The CDR3 DNA, read in part, is TGTGCCAGCAGTGAAATAGCGGGGGGGCCTGGGGATGAG. The V call is TRBV6-1, the J call TRBJ2-1; 11 bases are a match to TRBD2. The read finishes 3 residues shy of the CDR3 end, and the germline J gene is used to complete it. The CDR3 runs 16 residues. The germline V gene has CDR1 MNHNS and CDR2 SASEGT. V was clipped by 2 bases and J by 8 bases; unmatched bases: 8.

Concerning this clone itself: Read data end 3 residues before the CDR3 end; the end is taken from the germline J gene. The J gene is TRBJ1-5, the V gene TRBV7-9; 7 nucleotides align to TRBD1. Germline-derived CDR1 and CDR2 are SEHNR and FQNEAQ (reference sequence). The CDR3 contains 15 residues. V was pared by 5 bases and J by 0 bases, with 4 bases of the junction left unmatched. The CDR3 DNA, read in part, is TGTGCCAGCAGCCAAGGGACAGATAGCAATCAGCCC. Amino acids: CASSQGTDSNQP. The whole CDR3 is CASSQGTDSNQPQHF.

A word on this clone: The read ends 3 residues shy of where the CDR3 ends; the end is completed using the germline J gene. J is TRBJ1-6 and V is TRBV5-1; D is possibly TRBD1 (5 bases). V dropped 1 base and J dropped 5 bases, with 13 bases sitting between them. The CDR3 sequence is 16 residues long. Looked up from germline, CDR1 is SGHRS and CDR2 is YFSETQ. Here the CDR3 reads CASSLLPGQDNSPLHF. The sequenced part of the CDR3 DNA is TGCGCCAGCAGCTTGCTGCCCGGACAAGATAATTCACCC. Drawing the rest from reference TRBV5-1 and TRBJ1-6, the complete variable domain is KAGVTQTPRYLIKTRGQQVTLSCSPISGHRSVSWYQQTPGQGLQFLFEYFSETQRNKGNFPGRFSGRQFSNSRSEMNVSTLELGDSALYLCASSLLPGQDNSPLHFGNGTRLTVT.

About this clone: Sequencing ends 3 residues short of the CDR3 end; the germline J gene provides the rest. This chain connects TRBV2 to TRBJ2-3, with 9 bases matching TRBD1. Germline V gives CDR1 SNHLY, CDR2 FYNNEI. This CDR3 spans 15 amino acids. The CDR3 bases that were read are TGTGCCAGCAGAACGGGGACAGGGAGCAATCAGCCG. As protein: CASRTGTGSNQP. The whole CDR3 sequence reads CASRTGTGSNQPQYF. Looking up the rest from reference TRBV2 and TRBJ2-3 gives the full variable domain: EPEVTQTPSHQVTQMGQEVILRCVPISNHLYFYWYRQILGQKVEFLVSFYNNEISEKSEIFDDQFSVERPDGSNFTLKIRSTKLEDSAMYFCASRTGTGSNQPQYFGPGTRLTVL.

On this clone itself: The read finishes 3 residues shy of the CDR3 end, and the germline J gene is used to complete it. The rearrangement uses TRBV20-1 and TRBJ2-7; 9 positions agree with TRBD1. The CDR3 spans 17 residues. The germline gives CDR1 DFQATT, CDR2 SNEGSKA (reference sequence). Trimming at V came to 5 bases and at J to 2 bases, leaving 16 bases not matched to a gene. The part of the CDR3 DNA that was read is TGCAGTGCTTTTGACAGGGGGGGAGTGCTTCGGACCTACGAG. Protein product: CSAFDRGGVLRTYE. The CDR3 in its entirety is CSAFDRGGVLRTYEQYF.

This CDR3 is CASSYKMRRGDEETQYF. The CDR3 bases that were read are TGTGCCAGCAGTTACAAGATGCGGCGGGGGGACGAAGAGACG. This chain connects TRBV6-2 or TRBV6-3 to TRBJ2-3; 8 bases are a match to TRBD2. The CDR3 goes on 3 residues after the read ends, and that part is filled in from the germline J gene. This CDR3 region has 17 residues. Germline CDR1 and CDR2: MNHEY and SVGEGT.

About this clone itself: Sequencing ends 3 residues short of the CDR3 end; the germline J gene provides the rest. The chain combines TRBV7-2 with TRBJ1-2; weak D call: TRBD1 (5 bases). Looked up from germline, CDR1 is SGHTA and CDR2 is FQGNSA. Trimming took off 1 base at V and 4 bases at J, with 10 bases between the two ends. The length of the CDR3 is 14 residues. CDR3 region: CASSLGTGGYGYTF. Partial CDR3 DNA: TGTGCCAGCAGCTTAGGAACAGGCGGCTATGGC.

Judged by frequency, this clone is medium-sized. The read is 3 residues too short to cover the CDR3 end, so that end is filled in from the germline J gene. V usage is TRBV2 and J usage is TRBJ2-2; possibly TRBD1 for D (6 bases). Germline CDR1 and CDR2: SNHLY and FYNNEI. The length of the CDR3 is 17 residues. Trimming shortened V by 5 bases and J by 0 bases, and 16 bases separated the two germline ends. The CDR3 loop is CASSPVPGTTNTGELFF. Partial CDR3 DNA: TGTGCCAGCAGTCCTGTCCCGGGGACAACGAACACCGGGGAG.

Comments on this clone: The observed sequence ends 3 residues before the CDR3 terminus, with the missing tail filled in from the germline J gene. The V call is TRBV5-1, the J call TRBJ1-6; D unresolved. Germline V lookup: CDR1 SGHRS, CDR2 YFSETQ. CDR3 length equals 15 residues. Trimming took off 0 bases at V and 9 bases at J, with 13 bases between the two ends. Here the CDR3 reads CASSLGLKLGSPLHF. The sequenced CDR3 bases are TGCGCCAGCAGCTTGGGACTGAAGTTGGGTTCACCC.

On this clone: The CDR3 is cut off 3 residues early in the read; its end comes from the germline J gene. J is TRBJ2-7 and V is TRBV7-6; the D is unclear. V shed 4 bases and J shed 0 bases, with 10 bases lying between them. CDR3 length equals 14 residues. CDR1 and CDR2 from the germline V gene are SGHVS and FNYEAQ. CDR3 bases read: TGTGCCAGCAGCTCAACACCTAGCTCCTACGAG. This encodes CASSSTPSSYE. The whole CDR3 region reads CASSSTPSSYEQYF. The variable domain in full, completed from reference TRBV7-6 and TRBJ2-7, reads GAGVSQSPRYKVTKRGQDVALRCDPISGHVSLYWYRQALGQGPEFLTYFNYEAQQDKSGLPNDRFSAERPEGSISTLTIQRTEQRDSAMYRCASSSTPSSYEQYFGPGTRLTVT.

With respect to this clone: From the germline J gene comes the end of the CDR3, since the read stops 3 residues before it. V and J are TRBV20-1 and TRBJ2-7, with 10 bases fitting TRBD2. CDR1 is DFQATT and CDR2 is SNEGSKA in the germline V gene (reference sequence). The J segment lost 5 bases and the V segment lost 6 bases, leaving 7 bases of the junction unmatched. There are 13 residues in the CDR3. The sequenced part of the CDR3 DNA is TGCAGTGCCACGAGCGGGGGGGAGGACGAG. Protein sequence: CSATSGGEDE. The whole CDR3 is CSATSGGEDEQYF.

As concerns this clone: A junction boundary mismatches the germline segment, possibly from a read error. The CDR3 goes on 3 residues after the read ends, and that part is filled in from the germline J gene. This sample includes further DNA sequences coding for the same CDR3. V gene TRBV7-2 combines with J gene TRBJ1-3; TRBD1 is a possible D gene (5 bases). Germline V gene lookup returns CDR1 SGHTA and CDR2 FQGNSA. This CDR3 comprises 15 residues. The sequenced CDR3 bases are TGTGCCAGCAGAAATGGACGGGACTCTGGAAACACA. Encoded protein: CASRNGRDSGNT. The entire CDR3 protein is CASRNGRDSGNTIYF.

Of note for this clone: Germline is not matched at one junction end, which may reflect a read error. The read terminates 3 residues ahead of where the CDR3 ends, so the germline J gene completes it. Other DNA sequences in this specimen translate into the identical CDR3. This chain connects TRBV7-9 to TRBJ1-3; D uncertain. The V gene's germline CDR1 is SEHNR and CDR2 FQNEAQ (reference sequence). This CDR3 contains 15 residues. The CDR3 bases that were read are TGTGCCAGCAGCTTAGTGGCCGTAGCTGGAAACACT. Its protein product is CASSLVAVAGNT. The entire CDR3 protein reads CASSLVAVAGNTIYF.

In regard to this clone: The read terminates 3 residues ahead of where the CDR3 ends, so the germline J gene completes it. The V call is TRBV5-1, the J call TRBJ1-6; D gene ambiguous. This CDR3 region has 15 residues. Trimming removed 0 bases from V and 10 bases from J, with 14 bases in between. Germline V CDR1 and CDR2: SGHRS, YFSETQ. CDR3 bases read: TGCGCCAGCAGCTTGGCCGTCGGTCAAGGGTCACCC. Protein sequence: CASSLAVGQGSP. The entire CDR3 reads CASSLAVGQGSPLHF.

A word on this clone: The CDR3 extends 3 residues past the end of the read, so its final part is completed from the germline J gene. V gene TRBV7-2 combines with J gene TRBJ1-1; D is unclear. From germline, CDR1 is SGHTA and CDR2 FQGNSA. Trimming pared 5 bases from V and 1 base from J, leaving 11 bases between. The CDR3 contains 14 residues. The CDR3 sequence is CASSPGRGNTEAFF. The CDR3 bases that were read are TGTGCCAGCAGCCCCGGGCGGGGGAACACTGAA.

As concerns this clone: Sequencing ends 3 residues short of the CDR3 end; the germline J gene provides the rest. J is TRBJ2-1 and V is TRBV18, with D possibly TRBD1 on 6 matching bases. Germline lookup yields CDR1 KGHSH and CDR2 LQKENI. CDR3 length: 15 amino acids. Trimming cost V 0 bases and J 4 bases, with 10 bases left between them. The sequenced CDR3 bases are TGTGCCAGCTCACCACCCCAGGGGCGGTACAATGAG. Translating gives CASSPPQGRYNE. From start to end, the CDR3 is CASSPPQGRYNEQFF.

As for this clone: The CDR3 goes on 3 residues after the read ends, and that part is filled in from the germline J gene. The chain uses TRBV19 and TRBJ1-5, with no clear D. From germline, CDR1 is LNHDA and CDR2 SQIVND (reference sequence). The V gene lost 3 bases and the J gene lost 4 bases, with 7 bases spanning the gap. The CDR3 covers 13 residues. This CDR3 reads CASSITENQPQHF. The covered CDR3 bases are TGTGCCAGTAGTATTACAGAGAATCAGCCC.

Remarks on this clone: The read falls 3 residues short of the CDR3 end, and the missing part is taken from the germline J gene. The identical CDR3 is also encoded by other nucleotide sequences in the sample. V and J are TRBV7-9 and TRBJ1-3; the D is unclear. Germline assignment: CDR1 SEHNR and CDR2 FQNEAQ (reference sequence). The CDR3 runs 14 residues. V dropped 2 bases and J dropped 0 bases, with 5 bases sitting between them. The covered CDR3 bases are TGTGCCAGCAGCTTACGTAGCTCTGGAAACACC. This gives the protein CASSLRSSGNT. The whole CDR3 sequence is CASSLRSSGNTIYF.

This CDR3 reads CASSTTGGRKPQYF. The covered CDR3 bases are TGTGCCAGTAGTACCACAGGGGGGAGAAAGCCG. This rearrangement joins TRBV19 to TRBJ2-3; TRBD1 matches at 8 bases. With the read ending 3 residues before the CDR3 end, the germline J gene is used to fill in that end. The germline V gene encodes CDR1 LNHDA and CDR2 SQIVND (reference sequence). The CDR3 loop spans 14 amino acids.

On this clone: The CDR3 is cut off 3 residues early in the read; its end comes from the germline J gene. The chain recombines TRBV7-6 with TRBJ1-4, with a tentative D call TRBD1 (5 bases). The CDR3 sequence is 16 residues long. CDR1 is SGHVS, CDR2 FNYEAQ, per germline. Between the trimmed V and J ends, which lost 0 bases and 7 bases, there was a span of 15 bases. The sequenced part of the CDR3 DNA is TGTGCCAGCAGCTTAGCCCCCTCGGGACTCGGTGAAAAA. It codes for CASSLAPSGLGEK. The full CDR3 protein is CASSLAPSGLGEKLFF.